The clone carrying this T cell receptor (beta chain) turned up a few times. Its antigen is currently unknown. These data originate in a study of T cells after yellow fever vaccination. Study results and limitations: Only a small proportion of the clonotypes turned up in both the CD4 and the CD8 compartments, likely arising from convergent recombination.

CDR3 length: 14 residues. V lost 3 bases and J 7 bases, leaving 12 bases between the germline ends. Germline assignment: CDR1 SGHTA and CDR2 FQGNSA. A 5'RACE template-switching step, the method used to make TCR cDNA, added a universal primer site and UMIs. A single record per CDR3 protein comes from TCRdb applying MiXCR to the 5' RACE reads. The repertoire has a few hundred thousand distinct CDR3 sequences, about 19% of them found once; the top ten carry around an eighth. The sequences come from PBMCs, collected 15 days after the yellow fever booster vaccination. This chain connects TRBV7-2 to TRBJ1-4; possibly TRBD1 for D (5 bases). This sequence was found in a man under 40 who received the YFV17D yellow fever vaccine. Here the CDR3 reads CASSLQGPLEKLFF. The CDR3 DNA is TGTGCCAGCAGCTTGCAGGGTCCCCTTGAAAAACTGTTTTTT. The entire variable domain, with the rest obtained from reference TRBV7-2 and TRBJ1-4, is as follows: GAGVSQSPSNKVTEKGKDVELRCDPISGHTALYWYRQSLGQGLEFLIYFQGNSAPDKSGLPSDRFSAERTGGSVSTLTIQRTQQEDSAVYLCASSLQGPLEKLFFGSGTQLSVL.